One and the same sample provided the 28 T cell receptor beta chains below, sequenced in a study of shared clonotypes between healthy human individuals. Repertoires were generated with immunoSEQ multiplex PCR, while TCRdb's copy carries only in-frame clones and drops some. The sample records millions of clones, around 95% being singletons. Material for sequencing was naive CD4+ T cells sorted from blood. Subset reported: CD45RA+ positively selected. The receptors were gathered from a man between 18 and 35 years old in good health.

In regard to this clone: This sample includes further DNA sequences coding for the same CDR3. The CDR3 here is CAISEGTPYEQYF. Here the CDR3 DNA reads TGTGCCATCAGTGAGGGGACACCATACGAGCAGTACTTC. The chain employs TRBV10-3 and TRBJ2-7, with a weak D call TRBD1 (6 bases). The CDR3 has 13 residues. Germline CDR1 and CDR2: ENHRY and SYGVKD. With 2 bases removed from V and 4 bases from J, the gap between germline ends came to 9 bases.

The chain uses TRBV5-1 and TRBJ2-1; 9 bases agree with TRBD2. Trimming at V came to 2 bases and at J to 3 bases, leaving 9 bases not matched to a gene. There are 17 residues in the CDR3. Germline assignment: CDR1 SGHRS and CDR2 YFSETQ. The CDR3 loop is CASSLGTSGRIYNEQFF. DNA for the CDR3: TGCGCCAGCAGCTTAGGAACCAGCGGGAGGATCTACAATGAGCAGTTCTTC.

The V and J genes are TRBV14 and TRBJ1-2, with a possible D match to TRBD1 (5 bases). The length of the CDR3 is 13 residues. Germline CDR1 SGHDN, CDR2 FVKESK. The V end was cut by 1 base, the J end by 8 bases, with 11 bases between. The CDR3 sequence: CASSQVKGLGYTF. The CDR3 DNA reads TGTGCCAGCAGCCAAGTTAAGGGGCTCGGCTACACCTTC.

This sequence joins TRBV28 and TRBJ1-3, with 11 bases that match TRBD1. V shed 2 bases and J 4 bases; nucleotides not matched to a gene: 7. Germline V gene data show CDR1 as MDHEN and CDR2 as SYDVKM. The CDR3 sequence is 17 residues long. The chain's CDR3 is CASSLEVDRGLGNTIYF. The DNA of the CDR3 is TGTGCCAGCAGTTTAGAGGTGGACAGGGGGCTCGGAAACACCATATATTTT. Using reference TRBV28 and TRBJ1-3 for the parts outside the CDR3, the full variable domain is DVKVTQSSRYLVKRTGEKVFLECVQDMDHENMFWYRQDPGLGLRLIYFSYDVKMKEKGDIPEGYSVSREKKERFSLILESASTNQTSMYLCASSLEVDRGLGNTIYFGEGSWLTVV.

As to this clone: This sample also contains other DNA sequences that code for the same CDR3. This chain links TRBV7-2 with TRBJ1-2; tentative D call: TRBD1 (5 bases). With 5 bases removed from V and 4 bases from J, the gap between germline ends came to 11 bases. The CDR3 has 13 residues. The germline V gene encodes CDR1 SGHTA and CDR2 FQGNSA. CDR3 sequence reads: CASSRDSLYGYTF. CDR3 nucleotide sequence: TGTGCCAGCAGCCGGGACTCCCTCTATGGCTACACCTTC.

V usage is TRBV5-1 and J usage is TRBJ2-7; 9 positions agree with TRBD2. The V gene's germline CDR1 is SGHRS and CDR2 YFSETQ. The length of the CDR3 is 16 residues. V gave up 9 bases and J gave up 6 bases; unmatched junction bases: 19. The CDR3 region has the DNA TGCGCCACCTCCAAAGGAGCGGGAGGAGTGACACGCGAGCAGTACTTC. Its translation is CATSKGAGGVTREQYF.

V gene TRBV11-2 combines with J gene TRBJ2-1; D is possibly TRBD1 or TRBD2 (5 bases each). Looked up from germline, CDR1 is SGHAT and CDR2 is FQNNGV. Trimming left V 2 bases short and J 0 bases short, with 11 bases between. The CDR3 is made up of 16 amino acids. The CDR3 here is CASSLSYGGSYNEQFF. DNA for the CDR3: TGTGCCAGCAGCTTAAGCTATGGGGGCTCCTACAATGAGCAGTTCTTC.

In nucleotides, the CDR3 is TGTGCCTGGAGTGTAGGAGCGGGAGGGCCTGGAGAGACCCAGTACTTC. Translation gives CAWSVGAGGPGETQYF. The chain employs TRBV30 and TRBJ2-5; 10 positions agree with TRBD2. Germline CDR1 reads GTSNPN; CDR2 reads SVGIG (reference sequence). After removal of 0 bases from V and 4 bases from J, the junction contained 8 bases not matched to a gene. The CDR3 is 16 amino acids.

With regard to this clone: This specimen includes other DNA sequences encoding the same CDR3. CDR3 amino acids: CASSLSGSSYNEQFF. CDR3 DNA: TGCGCCAGCAGCTTGTCTGGGAGCTCCTACAATGAGCAGTTCTTC. The chain joins TRBV5-1 to TRBJ2-1, with D possibly TRBD2 on 5 matching bases. The CDR3 has 15 residues. CDR1 and CDR2 (germline): SGHRS, YFSETQ. V lost 1 base and J lost 0, with 8 bases in between.

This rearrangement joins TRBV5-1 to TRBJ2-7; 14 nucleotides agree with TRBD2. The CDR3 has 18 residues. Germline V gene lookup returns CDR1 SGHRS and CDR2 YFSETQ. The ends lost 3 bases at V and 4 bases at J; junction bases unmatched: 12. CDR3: CASSYLISGTSGSYEQYF. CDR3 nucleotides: TGCGCCAGCAGCTACCTTATTTCCGGGACTAGCGGGAGTTACGAGCAGTACTTC. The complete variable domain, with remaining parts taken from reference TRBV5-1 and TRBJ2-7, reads KAGVTQTPRYLIKTRGQQVTLSCSPISGHRSVSWYQQTPGQGLQFLFEYFSETQRNKGNFPGRFSGRQFSNSRSEMNVSTLELGDSALYLCASSYLISGTSGSYEQYFGPGTRLTVT.

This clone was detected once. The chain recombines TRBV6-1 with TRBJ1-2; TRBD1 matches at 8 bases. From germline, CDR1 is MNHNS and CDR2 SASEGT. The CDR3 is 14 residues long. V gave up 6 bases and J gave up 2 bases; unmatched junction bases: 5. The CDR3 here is CASRQQGGNYGYTF. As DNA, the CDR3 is TGTGCCAGCAGACAACAGGGGGGGAACTATGGCTACACCTTC.

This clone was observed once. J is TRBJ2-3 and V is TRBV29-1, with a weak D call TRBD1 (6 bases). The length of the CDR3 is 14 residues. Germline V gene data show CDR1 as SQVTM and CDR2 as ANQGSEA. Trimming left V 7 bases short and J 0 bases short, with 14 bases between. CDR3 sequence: CSAHGTGSTDTQYF. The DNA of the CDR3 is TGCAGCGCGCATGGAACAGGGAGCACAGATACGCAGTATTTT.

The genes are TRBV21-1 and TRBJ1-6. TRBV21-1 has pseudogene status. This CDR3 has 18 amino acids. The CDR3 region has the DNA TGTGCCAGCAGCAAAGGGGTGGGGAGGGAAAGTGTCAATTCACCCCTCCACTTT. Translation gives CASSKGVGRESVNSPLHF.

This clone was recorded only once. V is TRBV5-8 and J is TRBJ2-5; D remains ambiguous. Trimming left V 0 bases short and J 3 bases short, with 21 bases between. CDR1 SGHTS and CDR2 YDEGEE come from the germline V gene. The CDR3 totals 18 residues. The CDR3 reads CASSLASEKGRSKETQYF. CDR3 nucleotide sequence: TGTGCCAGCAGCTTGGCCTCCGAGAAAGGCAGAAGCAAAGAGACCCAGTACTTC.

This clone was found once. This CDR3 is CASNQRGRSTDTQYF. CDR3 nucleotide sequence: TGTGCCAGTAATCAGCGGGGGCGTAGCACAGATACGCAGTATTTT. V usage is TRBV19 and J usage is TRBJ2-3; 8 bases match TRBD2. V gave up 7 bases and J gave up 0 bases; unmatched junction bases: 6. CDR1 is LNHDA and CDR2 is SQIVND in the germline V gene (reference sequence). CDR3 size: 15 residues.

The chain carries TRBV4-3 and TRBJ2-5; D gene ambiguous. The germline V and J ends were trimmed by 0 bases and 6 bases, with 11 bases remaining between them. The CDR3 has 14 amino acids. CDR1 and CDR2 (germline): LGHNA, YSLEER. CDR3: CASSQDLAGQTQYF. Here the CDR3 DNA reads TGCGCCAGCAGCCAAGATTTGGCCGGGCAGACCCAGTACTTC.

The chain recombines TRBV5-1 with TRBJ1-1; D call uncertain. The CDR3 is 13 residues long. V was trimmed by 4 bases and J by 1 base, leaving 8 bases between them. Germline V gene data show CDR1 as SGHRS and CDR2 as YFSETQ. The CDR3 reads CASSVDGNTEAFF. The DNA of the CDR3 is TGCGCCAGCAGCGTTGACGGGAACACTGAAGCTTTCTTT.

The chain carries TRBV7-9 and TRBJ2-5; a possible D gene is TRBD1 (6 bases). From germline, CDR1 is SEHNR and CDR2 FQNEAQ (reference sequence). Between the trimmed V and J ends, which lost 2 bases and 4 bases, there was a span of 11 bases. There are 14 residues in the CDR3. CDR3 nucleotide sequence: TGTGCCAGCAGCTTATTAACAGGGACAGAGACCCAGTACTTC. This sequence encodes CASSLLTGTETQYF.

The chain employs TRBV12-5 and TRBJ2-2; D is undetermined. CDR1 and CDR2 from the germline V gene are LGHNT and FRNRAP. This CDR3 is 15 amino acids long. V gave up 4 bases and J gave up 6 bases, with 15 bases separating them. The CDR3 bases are TGTGCTAGTGGTTCGGGCCCACGGACCCCCGGGGAGCTGTTTTTT. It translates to CASGSGPRTPGELFF.

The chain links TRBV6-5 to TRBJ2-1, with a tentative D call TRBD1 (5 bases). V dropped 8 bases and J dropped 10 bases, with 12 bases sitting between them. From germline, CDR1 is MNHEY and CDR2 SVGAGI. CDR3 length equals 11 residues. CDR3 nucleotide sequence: TGTGCCAGCGGCAGGGATGGCGAGCAGTTCTTC. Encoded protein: CASGRDGEQFF.

In DNA form, the CDR3 reads TGTGCCAGCAGCTTTACAGGGGGAAACACCATATATTTT. The encoded protein is CASSFTGGNTIYF. The V and J genes are TRBV7-9 and TRBJ1-3; TRBD1 might be the D (6 bases). Germline V gives CDR1 SEHNR, CDR2 FQNEAQ (reference sequence). The CDR3 has 13 amino acids. The ends were cut back, 3 bases at V and 4 bases at J, with 7 bases in the middle.

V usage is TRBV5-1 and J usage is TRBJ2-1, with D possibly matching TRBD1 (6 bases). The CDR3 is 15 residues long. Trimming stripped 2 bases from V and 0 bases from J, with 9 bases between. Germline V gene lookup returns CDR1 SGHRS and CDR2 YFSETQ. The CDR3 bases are TGCGCCAGCAGCTTCGGACAGACCTCCTACAATGAGCAGTTCTTC. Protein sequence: CASSFGQTSYNEQFF.

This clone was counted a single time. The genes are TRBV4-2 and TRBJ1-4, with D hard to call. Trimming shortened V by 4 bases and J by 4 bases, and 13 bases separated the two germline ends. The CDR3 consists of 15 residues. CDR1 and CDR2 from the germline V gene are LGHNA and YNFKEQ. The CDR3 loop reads CASSPQIGFNEKLFF. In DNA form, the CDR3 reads TGTGCCAGCAGCCCCCAGATCGGGTTTAATGAAAAACTGTTTTTT.

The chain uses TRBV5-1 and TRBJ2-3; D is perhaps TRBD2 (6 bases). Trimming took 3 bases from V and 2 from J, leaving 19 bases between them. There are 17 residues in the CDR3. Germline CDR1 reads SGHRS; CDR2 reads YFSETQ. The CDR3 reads CASSSGLSGLFTDTQYF. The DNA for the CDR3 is TGCGCCAGCAGCTCGGGATTATCGGGACTTTTCACAGATACGCAGTATTTT.

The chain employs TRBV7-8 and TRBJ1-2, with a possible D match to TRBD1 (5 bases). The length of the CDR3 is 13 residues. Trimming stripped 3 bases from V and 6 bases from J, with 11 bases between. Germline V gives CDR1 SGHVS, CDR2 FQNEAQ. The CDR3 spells CASSFSGHNGYTF. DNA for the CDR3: TGTGCCAGCAGCTTTTCAGGACACAATGGCTACACCTTC.

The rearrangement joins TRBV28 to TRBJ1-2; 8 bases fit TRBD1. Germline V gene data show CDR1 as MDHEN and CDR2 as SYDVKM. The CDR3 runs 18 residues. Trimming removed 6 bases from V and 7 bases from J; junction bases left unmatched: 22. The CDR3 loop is CASSVTRRQGRKTGGYTF. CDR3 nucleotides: TGTGCCAGCAGCGTCACCCGGAGACAGGGGAGAAAAACTGGTGGCTACACCTTC.

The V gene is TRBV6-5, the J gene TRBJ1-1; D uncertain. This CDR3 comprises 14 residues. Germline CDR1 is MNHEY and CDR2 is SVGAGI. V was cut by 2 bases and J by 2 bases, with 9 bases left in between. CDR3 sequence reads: CASSYLTPNTEAFF. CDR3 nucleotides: TGTGCCAGCAGTTACCTTACCCCCAACACTGAAGCTTTCTTT.

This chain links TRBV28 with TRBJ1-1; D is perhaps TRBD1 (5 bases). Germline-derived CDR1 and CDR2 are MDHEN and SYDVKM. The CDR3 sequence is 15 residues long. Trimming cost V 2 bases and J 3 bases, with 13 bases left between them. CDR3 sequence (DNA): TGTGCCAGCAGTTTACACCCCCTGGGGGACACTGAAGCTTTCTTT. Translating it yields CASSLHPLGDTEAFF.